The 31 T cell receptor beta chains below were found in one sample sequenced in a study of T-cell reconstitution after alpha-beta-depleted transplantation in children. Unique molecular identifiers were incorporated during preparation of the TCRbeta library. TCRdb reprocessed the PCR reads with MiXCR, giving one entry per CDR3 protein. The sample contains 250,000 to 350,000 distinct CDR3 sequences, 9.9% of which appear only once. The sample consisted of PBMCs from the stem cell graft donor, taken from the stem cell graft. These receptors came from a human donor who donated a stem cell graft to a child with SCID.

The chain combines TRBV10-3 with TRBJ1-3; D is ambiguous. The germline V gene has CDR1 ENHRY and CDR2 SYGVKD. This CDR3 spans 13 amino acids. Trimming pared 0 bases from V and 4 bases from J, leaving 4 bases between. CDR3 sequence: CAISESPGNTIYF. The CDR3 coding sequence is TGTGCCATCAGTGAGTCCCCGGGAAACACCATATATTTT.

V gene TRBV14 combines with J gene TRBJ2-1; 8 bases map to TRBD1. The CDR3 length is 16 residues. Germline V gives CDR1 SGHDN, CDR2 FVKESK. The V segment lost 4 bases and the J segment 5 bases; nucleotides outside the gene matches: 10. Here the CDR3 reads CASSRRQGLRDNEQFF. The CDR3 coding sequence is TGTGCCAGCAGCCGCCGACAGGGGCTGAGAGACAATGAGCAGTTCTTC.

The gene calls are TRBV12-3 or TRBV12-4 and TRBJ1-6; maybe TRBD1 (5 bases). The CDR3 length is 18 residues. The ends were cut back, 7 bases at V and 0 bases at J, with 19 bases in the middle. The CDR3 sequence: CASTLFVGRGSYNSPLHF. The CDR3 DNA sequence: TGTGCCAGCACTCTCTTCGTCGGGAGGGGCTCCTATAATTCACCCCTCCACTTT.

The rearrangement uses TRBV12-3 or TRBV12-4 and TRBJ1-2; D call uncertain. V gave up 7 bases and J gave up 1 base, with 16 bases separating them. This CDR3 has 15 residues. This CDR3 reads CASTLQAAFNYGYTF. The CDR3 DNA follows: TGTGCCAGCACCCTCCAGGCAGCTTTTAACTATGGCTACACCTTC.

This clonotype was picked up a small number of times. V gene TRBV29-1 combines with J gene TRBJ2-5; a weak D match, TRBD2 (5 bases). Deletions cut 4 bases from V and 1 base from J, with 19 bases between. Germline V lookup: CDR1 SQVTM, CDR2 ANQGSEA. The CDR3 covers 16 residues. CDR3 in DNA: TGCAGCGTTGTTGAAGTATGGGAGCTGCCCCAAGAGACCCAGTACTTC. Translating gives CSVVEVWELPQETQYF.

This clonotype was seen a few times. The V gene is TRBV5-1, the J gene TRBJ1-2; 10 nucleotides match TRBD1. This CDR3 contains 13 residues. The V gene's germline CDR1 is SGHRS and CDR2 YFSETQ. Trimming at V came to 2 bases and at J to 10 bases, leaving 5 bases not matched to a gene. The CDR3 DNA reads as TGCGCCAGCAGCTTCGGGACAGGGGATGACTACACCTTC. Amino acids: CASSFGTGDDYTF.

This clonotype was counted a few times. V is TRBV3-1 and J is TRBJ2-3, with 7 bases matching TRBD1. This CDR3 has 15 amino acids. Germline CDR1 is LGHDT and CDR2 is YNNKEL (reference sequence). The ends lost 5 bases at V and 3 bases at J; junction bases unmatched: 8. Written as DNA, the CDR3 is TGTGCCAGCAGCAAGGTGGTGACAGGGACAGATACGCAGTATTTT. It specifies CASSKVVTGTDTQYF.

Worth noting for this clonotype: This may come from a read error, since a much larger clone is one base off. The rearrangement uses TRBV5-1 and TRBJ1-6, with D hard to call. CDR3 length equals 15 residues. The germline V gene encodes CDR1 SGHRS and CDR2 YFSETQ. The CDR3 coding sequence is TGCGCCAGCACCTTTTGGGAGGGCGGTAATTCACCCATCCACTTT. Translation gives CASTFWEGGNSPIHF.

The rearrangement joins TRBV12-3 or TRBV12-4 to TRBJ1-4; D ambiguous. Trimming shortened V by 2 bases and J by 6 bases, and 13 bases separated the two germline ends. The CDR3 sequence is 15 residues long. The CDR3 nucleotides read TGTGCCAGCAGTTTAAGTCGACAATTCCATGAAAAACTGTTTTTT. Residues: CASSLSRQFHEKLFF.

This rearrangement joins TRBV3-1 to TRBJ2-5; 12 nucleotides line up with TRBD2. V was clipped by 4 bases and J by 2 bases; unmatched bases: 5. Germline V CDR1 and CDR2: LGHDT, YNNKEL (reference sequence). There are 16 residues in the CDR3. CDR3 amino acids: CASSLLAGGEQETQYF. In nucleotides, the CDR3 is TGTGCCAGCAGCCTTCTAGCGGGGGGGGAGCAAGAGACCCAGTACTTC.

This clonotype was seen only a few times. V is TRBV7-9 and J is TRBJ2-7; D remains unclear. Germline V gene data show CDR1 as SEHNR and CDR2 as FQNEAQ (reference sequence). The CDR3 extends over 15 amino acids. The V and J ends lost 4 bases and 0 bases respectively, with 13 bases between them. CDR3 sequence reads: CASSSPSGGSYEQYF. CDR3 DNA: TGTGCCAGCAGCTCACCTAGTGGCGGCTCCTACGAGCAGTACTTC.

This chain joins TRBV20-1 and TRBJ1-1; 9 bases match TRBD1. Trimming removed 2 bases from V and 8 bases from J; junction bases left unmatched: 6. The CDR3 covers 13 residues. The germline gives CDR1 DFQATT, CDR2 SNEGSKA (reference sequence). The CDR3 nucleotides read TGCAGTGCTAGACCACAGGGGGCGGGAGAAGCTTTCTTT. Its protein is CSARPQGAGEAFF.

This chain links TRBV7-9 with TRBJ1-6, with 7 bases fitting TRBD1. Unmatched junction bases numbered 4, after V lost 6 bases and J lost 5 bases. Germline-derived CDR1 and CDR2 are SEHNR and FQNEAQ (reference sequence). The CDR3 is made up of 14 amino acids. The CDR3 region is CASRDGTDNSPLHF. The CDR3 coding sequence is TGTGCCAGCAGGGACGGGACAGATAATTCACCCCTCCACTTT.

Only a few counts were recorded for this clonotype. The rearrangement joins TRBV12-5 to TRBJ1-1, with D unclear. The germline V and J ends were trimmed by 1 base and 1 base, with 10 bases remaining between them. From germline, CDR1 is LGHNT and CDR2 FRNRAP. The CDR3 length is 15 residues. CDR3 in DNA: TGTGCTAGTGGTTTGGGGTCGGCAGCGAACACTGAAGCTTTCTTT. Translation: CASGLGSAANTEAFF.

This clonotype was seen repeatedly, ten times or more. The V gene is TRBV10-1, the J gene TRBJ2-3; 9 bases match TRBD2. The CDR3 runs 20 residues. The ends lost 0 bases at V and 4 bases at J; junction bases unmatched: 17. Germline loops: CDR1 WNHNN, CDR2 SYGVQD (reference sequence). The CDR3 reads CASSESNILSSGVGSDTQYF. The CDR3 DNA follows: TGCGCCAGCAGTGAGTCGAATATTCTATCTAGCGGGGTTGGTTCAGATACGCAGTATTTT.

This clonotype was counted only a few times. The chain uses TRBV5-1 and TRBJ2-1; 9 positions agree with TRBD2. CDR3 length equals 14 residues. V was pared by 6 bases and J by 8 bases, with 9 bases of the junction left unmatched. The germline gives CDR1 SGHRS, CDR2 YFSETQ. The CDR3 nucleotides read TGCGCCAGCACGACTGGCGGGGGGGCCGATGAGCAGTTCTTC. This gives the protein CASTTGGGADEQFF.

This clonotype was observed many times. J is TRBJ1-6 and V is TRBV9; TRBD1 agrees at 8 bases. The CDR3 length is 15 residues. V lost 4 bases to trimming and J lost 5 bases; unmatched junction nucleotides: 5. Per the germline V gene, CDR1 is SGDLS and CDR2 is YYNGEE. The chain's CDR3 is CASSYGQGDNSPLHF. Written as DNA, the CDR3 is TGTGCCAGCAGCTACGGACAGGGTGATAATTCACCCCTCCACTTT.

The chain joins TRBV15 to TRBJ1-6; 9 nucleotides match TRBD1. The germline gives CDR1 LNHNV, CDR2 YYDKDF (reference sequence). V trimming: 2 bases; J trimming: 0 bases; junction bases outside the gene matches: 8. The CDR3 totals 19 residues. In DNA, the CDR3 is TGTGCCACCAGCAGAACCGGGACAGGGCTTTTCTCCTATAATTCACCCCTCCACTTT. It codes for CATSRTGTGLFSYNSPLHF.

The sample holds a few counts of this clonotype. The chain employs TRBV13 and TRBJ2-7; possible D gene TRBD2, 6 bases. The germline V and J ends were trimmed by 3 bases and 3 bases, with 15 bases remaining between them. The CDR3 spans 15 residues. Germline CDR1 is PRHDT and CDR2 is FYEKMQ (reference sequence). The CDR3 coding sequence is TGTGCCAGCAGCTTGTCTCGAGGGGACTTCTACGAGCAGTACTTC. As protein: CASSLSRGDFYEQYF.

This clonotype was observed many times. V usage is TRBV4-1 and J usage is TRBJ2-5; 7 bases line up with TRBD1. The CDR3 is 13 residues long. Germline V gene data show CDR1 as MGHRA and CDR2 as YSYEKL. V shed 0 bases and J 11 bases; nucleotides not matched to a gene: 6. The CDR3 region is CASSQDLPDRQYF. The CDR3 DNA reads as TGCGCCAGCAGCCAAGATCTCCCGGACAGGCAGTACTTC.

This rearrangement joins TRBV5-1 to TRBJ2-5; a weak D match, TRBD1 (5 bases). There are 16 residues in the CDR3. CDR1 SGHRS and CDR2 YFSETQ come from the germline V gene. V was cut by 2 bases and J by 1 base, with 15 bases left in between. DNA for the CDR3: TGCGCCAGCAGCTTAGGGGATGGGCGTAGCCAAGAGACCCAGTACTTC. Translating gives CASSLGDGRSQETQYF.

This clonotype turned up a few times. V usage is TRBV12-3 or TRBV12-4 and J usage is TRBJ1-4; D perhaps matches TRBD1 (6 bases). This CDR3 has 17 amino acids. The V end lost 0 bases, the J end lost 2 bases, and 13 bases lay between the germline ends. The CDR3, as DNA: TGTGCCAGCAGTTTAGCCCTCGGACAGAGCACTAATGAAAAACTGTTTTTT. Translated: CASSLALGQSTNEKLFF.

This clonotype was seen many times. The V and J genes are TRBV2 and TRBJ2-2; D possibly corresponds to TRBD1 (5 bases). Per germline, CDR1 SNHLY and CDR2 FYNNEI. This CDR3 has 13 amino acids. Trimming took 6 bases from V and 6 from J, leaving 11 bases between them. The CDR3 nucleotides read TGTGCCAGCAGCCCCCGACAGCCCGGGGAGCTGTTTTTT. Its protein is CASSPRQPGELFF.

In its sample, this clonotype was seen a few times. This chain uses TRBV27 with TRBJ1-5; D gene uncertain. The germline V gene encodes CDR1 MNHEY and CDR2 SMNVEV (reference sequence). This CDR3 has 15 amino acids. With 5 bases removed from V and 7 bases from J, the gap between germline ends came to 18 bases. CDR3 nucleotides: TGTGCCAGCAGTCCAAGGGAGGGAGGGTGGCAGCCCCAGCATTTT. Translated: CASSPREGGWQPQHF.

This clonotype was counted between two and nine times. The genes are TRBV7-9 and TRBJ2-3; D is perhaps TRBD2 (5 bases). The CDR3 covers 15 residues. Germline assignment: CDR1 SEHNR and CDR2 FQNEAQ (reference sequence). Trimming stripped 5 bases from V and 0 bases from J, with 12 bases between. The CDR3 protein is CASSRTGSSTDTQYF. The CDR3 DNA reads TGTGCCAGCAGCCGGACTGGGTCTAGCACAGATACGCAGTATTTT.

CDR3 DNA sequence: TGTGCCAGCAGCTCCGGTGACAGGGTTTATAATTCACCCCTCCACTTT. This codes for CASSSGDRVYNSPLHF. The J gene is TRBJ1-6, the V gene TRBV7-8, with 7 positions matching TRBD1. The CDR3 spans 16 residues. Germline CDR1 is SGHVS and CDR2 is FQNEAQ. Trimming took 4 bases from V and 4 from J; bases not matched to a gene: 7. The complete variable domain, with remaining parts taken from reference TRBV7-8 and TRBJ1-6, reads GAGVSQSPRYKVAKRGQDVALRCDPISGHVSLFWYQQALGQGPEFLTYFQNEAQLDKSGLPSDRFFAERPEGSVSTLKIQRTQQEDSAVYLCASSSGDRVYNSPLHFGNGTRLTVT.

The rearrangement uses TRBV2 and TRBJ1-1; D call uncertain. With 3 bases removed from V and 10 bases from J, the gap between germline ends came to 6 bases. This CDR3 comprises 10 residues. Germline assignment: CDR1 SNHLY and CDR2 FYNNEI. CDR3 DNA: TGTGCCAGCAGTGAGGGAGGAGCTTTCTTT. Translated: CASSEGGAFF.

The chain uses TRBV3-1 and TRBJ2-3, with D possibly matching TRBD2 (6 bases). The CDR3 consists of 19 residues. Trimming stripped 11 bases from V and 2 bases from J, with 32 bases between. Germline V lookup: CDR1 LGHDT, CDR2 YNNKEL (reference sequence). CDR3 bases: TGTGCCTGCACCAAGGAAGACCCAGCGGGTGGAGGAACCACAGATACGCAGTATTTT. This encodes CACTKEDPAGGGTTDTQYF.

The CDR3 here is CASSLVVETNYGYTF. The DNA of the CDR3 is TGTGCCAGCAGCTTAGTGGTCGAGACTAACTATGGCTACACCTTC. This chain uses TRBV7-9 with TRBJ1-2; no reliable D call. Trimming stripped 1 base from V and 0 bases from J, with 9 bases between. The CDR3 totals 15 residues. CDR1 is SEHNR, CDR2 FQNEAQ, per germline (reference sequence).

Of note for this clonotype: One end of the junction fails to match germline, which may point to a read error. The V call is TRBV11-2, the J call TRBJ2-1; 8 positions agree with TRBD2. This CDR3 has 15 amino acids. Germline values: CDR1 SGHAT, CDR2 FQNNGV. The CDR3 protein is CASSLDRGGAAEQFF. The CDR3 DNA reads TGTGCCAGCAGCTTAGATCGGGGGGGGGCGGCTGAGCAATTCTTC.

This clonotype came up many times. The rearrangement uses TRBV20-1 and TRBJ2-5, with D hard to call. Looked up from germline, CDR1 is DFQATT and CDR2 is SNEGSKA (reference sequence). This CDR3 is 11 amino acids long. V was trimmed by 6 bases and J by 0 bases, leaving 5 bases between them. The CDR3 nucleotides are TGCAGTGCAAAGTACCAAGAGACCCAGTACTTC. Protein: CSAKYQETQYF.